This record looks at one T cell receptor (beta chain) sequence and its context. The antigen remains unidentified. The record originates from a study of T cell responses to AZD1222 COVID-19 vaccine. Findings and caveats of the study: Donor demographics were predominantly white British with a female majority; clonal diversity may be underestimated.

Sequencing used immunoSEQ multiplex PCR; TCRdb keeps in-frame clones, though not all of them. The sample includes about 130,000 clones, about 88% of them seen just once. Germline V gives CDR1 MNHEY, CDR2 SMNVEV (reference sequence). Trimming cost V 6 bases and J 1 base, with 6 bases left between them. This CDR3 has 12 amino acids. The genes are TRBV27 and TRBJ1-2; D remains unclear. The sample here was peripheral blood, taken on day 0 of MenACWY control vaccination. The sequence was obtained from an adult in good health. The CDR3 spells CASSPGNYGYTF. Written as DNA, the CDR3 is TGTGCCAGCAGCCCCGGTAACTATGGCTACACCTTC.